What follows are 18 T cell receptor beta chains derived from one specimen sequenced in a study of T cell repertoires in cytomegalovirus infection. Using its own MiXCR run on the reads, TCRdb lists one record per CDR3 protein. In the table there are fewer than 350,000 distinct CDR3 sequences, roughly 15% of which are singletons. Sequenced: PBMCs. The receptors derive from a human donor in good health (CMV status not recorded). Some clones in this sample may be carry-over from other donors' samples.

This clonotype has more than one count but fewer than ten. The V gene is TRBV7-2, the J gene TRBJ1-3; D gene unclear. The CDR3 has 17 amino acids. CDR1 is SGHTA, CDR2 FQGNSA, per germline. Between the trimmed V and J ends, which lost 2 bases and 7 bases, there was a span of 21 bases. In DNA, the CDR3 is TGTGCCAGCAGCTTATATCTCGGGGTCTCGTTCCCGAACACCATATATTTT. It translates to CASSLYLGVSFPNTIYF.

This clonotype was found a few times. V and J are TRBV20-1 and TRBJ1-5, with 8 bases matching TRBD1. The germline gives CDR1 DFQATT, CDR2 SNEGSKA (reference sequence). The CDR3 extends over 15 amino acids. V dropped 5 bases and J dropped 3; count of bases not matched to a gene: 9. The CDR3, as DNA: TGCAGTGCTCTAATGGACAGGGAGGTCAATCAGCCCCAGCATTTT. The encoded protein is CSALMDREVNQPQHF.

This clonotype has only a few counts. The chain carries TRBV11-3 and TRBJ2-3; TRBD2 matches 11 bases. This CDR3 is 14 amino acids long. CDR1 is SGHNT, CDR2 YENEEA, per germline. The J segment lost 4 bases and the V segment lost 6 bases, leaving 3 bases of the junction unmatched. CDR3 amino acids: CASRGLAEADTQYF. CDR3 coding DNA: TGTGCCAGCAGGGGACTAGCGGAGGCAGATACGCAGTATTTT.

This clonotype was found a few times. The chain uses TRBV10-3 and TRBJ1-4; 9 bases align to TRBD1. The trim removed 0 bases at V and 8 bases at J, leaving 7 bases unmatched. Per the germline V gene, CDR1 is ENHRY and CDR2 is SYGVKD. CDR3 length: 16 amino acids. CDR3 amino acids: CAISESWGTGYEKLFF. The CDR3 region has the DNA TGTGCCATCAGTGAGTCGTGGGGGACAGGGTACGAAAAACTGTTTTTT.

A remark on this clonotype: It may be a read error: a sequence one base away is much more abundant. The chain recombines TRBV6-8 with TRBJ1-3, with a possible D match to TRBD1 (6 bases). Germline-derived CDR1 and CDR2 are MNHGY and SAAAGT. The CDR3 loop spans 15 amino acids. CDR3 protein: CASSYTGGAGNTMYF. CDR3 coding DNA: TGTGCCAGCAGTTACACCGGGGGGGCCGGAAACACCATGTATTTT.

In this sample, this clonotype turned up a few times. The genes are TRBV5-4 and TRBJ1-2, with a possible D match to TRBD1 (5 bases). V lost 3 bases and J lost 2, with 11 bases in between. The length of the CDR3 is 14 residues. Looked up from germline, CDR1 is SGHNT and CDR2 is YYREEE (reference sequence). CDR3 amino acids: CASSSGPGNYGYTF. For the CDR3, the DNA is TGTGCCAGCAGCTCGGGGCCGGGGAACTATGGCTACACCTTC.

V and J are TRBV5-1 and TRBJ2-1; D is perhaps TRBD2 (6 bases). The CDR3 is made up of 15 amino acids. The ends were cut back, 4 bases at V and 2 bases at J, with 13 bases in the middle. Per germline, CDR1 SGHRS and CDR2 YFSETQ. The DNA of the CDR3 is TGCGCCAGCAGCCCGGGGCCGGGGGCCTACAATGAGCAGTTCTTC. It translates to CASSPGPGAYNEQFF.

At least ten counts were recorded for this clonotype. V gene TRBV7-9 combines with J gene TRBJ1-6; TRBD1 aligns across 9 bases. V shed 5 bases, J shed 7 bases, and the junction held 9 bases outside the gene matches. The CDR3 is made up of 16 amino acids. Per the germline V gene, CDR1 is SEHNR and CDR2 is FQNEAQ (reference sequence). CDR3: CASSPSGTGGNSPLHF. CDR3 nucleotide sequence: TGTGCCAGCAGCCCCAGTGGTACAGGGGGCAATTCACCCCTCCACTTT.

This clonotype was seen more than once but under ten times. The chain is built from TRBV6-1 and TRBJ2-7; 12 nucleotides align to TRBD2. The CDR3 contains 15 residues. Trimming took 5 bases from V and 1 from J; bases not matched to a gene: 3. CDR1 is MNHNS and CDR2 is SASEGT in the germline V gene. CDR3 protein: CASSSGLAGSYEQYF. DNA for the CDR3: TGTGCCAGCAGTTCGGGACTAGCGGGTTCCTACGAGCAGTACTTC.

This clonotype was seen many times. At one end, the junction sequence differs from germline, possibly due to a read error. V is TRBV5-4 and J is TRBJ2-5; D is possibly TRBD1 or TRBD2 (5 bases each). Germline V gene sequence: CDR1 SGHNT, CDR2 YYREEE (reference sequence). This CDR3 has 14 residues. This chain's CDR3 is CASSPGASQEAQYF. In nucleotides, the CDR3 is TGTGCCAGCAGCCCCGGGGCTAGCCAAGAGGCCCAGTACTTC. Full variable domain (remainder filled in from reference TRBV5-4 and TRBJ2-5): ETGVTQSPTHLIKTRGQQVTLRCSSQSGHNTVSWYQQALGQGPQFIFQYYREEENGRGNFPPRFSGLQFPNYSSELNVNALELDDSALYLCASSPGASQEAQYFGPGTRLLVL.

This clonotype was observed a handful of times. The CDR3 sequence: CASSYRGGYFQETQYF. CDR3 nucleotides: TGTGCCAGCAGTTACCGCGGTGGCTACTTCCAAGAGACCCAGTACTTC. V and J are TRBV6-5 and TRBJ2-5; D remains unclear. Germline lookup yields CDR1 MNHEY and CDR2 SVGAGI. The CDR3 loop spans 16 amino acids. Deletions cut 2 bases from V and 1 base from J, with 14 bases between.

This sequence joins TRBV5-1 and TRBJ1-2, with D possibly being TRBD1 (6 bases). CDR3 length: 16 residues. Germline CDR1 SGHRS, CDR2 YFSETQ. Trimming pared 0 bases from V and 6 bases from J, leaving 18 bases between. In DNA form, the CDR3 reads TGCGCCAGCAGCTTGGCCGAGGGACACTCAAAGGATGGCTACACCTTC. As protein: CASSLAEGHSKDGYTF. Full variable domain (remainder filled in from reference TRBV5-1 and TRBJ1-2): KAGVTQTPRYLIKTRGQQVTLSCSPISGHRSVSWYQQTPGQGLQFLFEYFSETQRNKGNFPGRFSGRQFSNSRSEMNVSTLELGDSALYLCASSLAEGHSKDGYTFGSGTRLTVV.

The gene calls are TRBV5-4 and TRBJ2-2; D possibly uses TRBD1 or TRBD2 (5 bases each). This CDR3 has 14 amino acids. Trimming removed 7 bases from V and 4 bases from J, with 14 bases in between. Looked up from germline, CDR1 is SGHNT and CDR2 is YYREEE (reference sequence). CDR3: CASRWDGTTGELFF. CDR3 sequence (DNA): TGTGCCAGCCGATGGGACGGAACCACCGGGGAGCTGTTTTTT.

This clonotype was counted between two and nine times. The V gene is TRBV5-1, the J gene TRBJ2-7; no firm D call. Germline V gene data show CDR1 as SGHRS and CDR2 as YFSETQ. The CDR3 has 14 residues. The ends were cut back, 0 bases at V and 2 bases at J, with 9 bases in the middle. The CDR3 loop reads CASSLGQATYEQYF. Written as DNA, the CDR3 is TGCGCCAGCAGCTTGGGTCAGGCCACCTACGAGCAGTACTTC.

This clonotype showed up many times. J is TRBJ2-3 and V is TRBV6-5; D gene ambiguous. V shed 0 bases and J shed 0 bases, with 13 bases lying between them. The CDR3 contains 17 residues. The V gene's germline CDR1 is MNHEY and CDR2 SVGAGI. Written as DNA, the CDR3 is TGTGCCAGCAGTTACTCGCCGGGCGGATCTAGCACAGATACGCAGTATTTT. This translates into CASSYSPGGSSTDTQYF.

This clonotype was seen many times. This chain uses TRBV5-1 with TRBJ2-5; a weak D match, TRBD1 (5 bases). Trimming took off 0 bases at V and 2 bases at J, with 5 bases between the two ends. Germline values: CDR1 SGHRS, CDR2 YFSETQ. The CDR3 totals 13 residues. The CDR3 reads CASSLDRQETQYF. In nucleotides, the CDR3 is TGCGCCAGCAGCTTGGACAGGCAAGAGACCCAGTACTTC.

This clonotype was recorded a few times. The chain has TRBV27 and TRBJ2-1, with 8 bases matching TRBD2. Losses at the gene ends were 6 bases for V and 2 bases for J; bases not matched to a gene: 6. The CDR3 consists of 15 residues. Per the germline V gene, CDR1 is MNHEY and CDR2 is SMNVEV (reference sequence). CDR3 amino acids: CASSGGLEPYNEQFF. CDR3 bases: TGTGCCAGCAGCGGGGGACTAGAGCCCTACAATGAGCAGTTCTTC.

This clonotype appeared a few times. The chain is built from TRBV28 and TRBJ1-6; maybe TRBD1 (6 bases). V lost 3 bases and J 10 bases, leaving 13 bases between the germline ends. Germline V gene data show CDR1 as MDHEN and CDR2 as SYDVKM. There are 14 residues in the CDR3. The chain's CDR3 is CASSLDSSVSPLHF. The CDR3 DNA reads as TGTGCCAGCAGTTTGGACAGCTCAGTATCACCCCTCCACTTT.